This T cell receptor (beta chain) was found in a study of T cell responses to AZD1222 COVID-19 vaccine. Whole-study findings and limits: Vaccination with two AZD1222 doses was followed by a rise in Spike-specific TCR breadth and depth. A reported finding is that nearly half of spike-specific TCRs target unmutated variant regions.

Sequencing used immunoSEQ multiplex PCR; TCRdb keeps in-frame clones, though not all of them. The data hold roughly 87,000 clones, with 89% observed a single time. Germline trimming cut 3 bases from V and 1 base from J; bases unmatched to any gene: 5. Germline V CDR1 and CDR2: DFQATT, SNEGSKA (reference sequence). This CDR3 is built from 14 residues. For this clone: Its antigen is undetermined.

This material consisted of peripheral blood, taken 28 days after the second AZD1222 dose. The rearrangement joins TRBV20-1 to TRBJ2-7, with 8 nucleotides matching TRBD1. This TCR came from an adult who received the AZD1222 COVID-19 vaccine. CDR3 coding DNA: TGCAGTGCTAGTGGGACAGGCTTATCCTACGAGCAGTACTTC. This translates into CSASGTGLSYEQYF.